The 19 T cell receptor beta chains given below trace back to one sample, sequenced in a study of immune characterization of retroperitoneal liposarcoma. Each CDR3 protein is one row after TCRdb ran MiXCR on the PCR reads. The table has around 7,000 distinct CDR3 sequences, around 30% seen once. Material for sequencing was blood. The receptors here all came from a male donor with retroperitoneal liposarcoma.

This clonotype was counted many times. The V and J genes are TRBV7-2 and TRBJ2-4; 8 nucleotides line up with TRBD2. Looked up from germline, CDR1 is SGHTA and CDR2 is FQGNSA. The J segment lost 8 bases and the V segment lost 5 bases, leaving 5 bases of the junction unmatched. This CDR3 is 13 amino acids long. In DNA, the CDR3 is TGTGCCAGCAGCCCCGGGGGGGGGGACATTCAGTACTTC. It yields the protein CASSPGGGDIQYF.

This clonotype was recorded a few times. The chain carries TRBV7-2 and TRBJ1-2, with a weak D call TRBD1 (5 bases). This CDR3 has 13 residues. Deletions cut 5 bases from V and 7 bases from J, with 14 bases between. From germline, CDR1 is SGHTA and CDR2 FQGNSA. CDR3 sequence: CASSTGLGGGYTF. The CDR3 region has the DNA TGTGCCAGCAGCACGGGACTTGGAGGTGGCTACACCTTC.

This clonotype was seen a few times. This sequence joins TRBV7-3 and TRBJ2-5; 9 bases are shared with TRBD2. CDR1 and CDR2 from the germline V gene are SGHTA and FQGTGA. Trimming took 5 bases from V and 11 from J; bases not matched to a gene: 18. The CDR3 is 16 amino acids. CDR3: CASSPQREDPWNEQYF. In DNA form, the CDR3 reads TGTGCCAGCAGCCCACAGCGGGAGGACCCTTGGAATGAGCAGTACTTC.

The V call is TRBV12-3 or TRBV12-4, the J call TRBJ2-1; D is perhaps TRBD1 (6 bases). Judging by the DNA end, TRBJ2-7 fits better; the J call may be wrong. This CDR3 is 15 amino acids long. CDR3 in amino acids: CASSLEGTKKYEQYF. In nucleotides, the CDR3 is TGTGCCAGCAGTTTAGAGGGGACAAAAAAATACGAGCAGTACTTC.

This clonotype occurred many times. The J gene is TRBJ2-1, the V gene TRBV11-2; 14 nucleotides align to TRBD2. The J segment lost 7 bases and the V segment lost 3 bases, leaving 8 bases of the junction unmatched. The CDR3 has 17 amino acids. Germline assignment: CDR1 SGHAT and CDR2 FQNNGV. The CDR3 is CASSFTVTSGGANEQFF. The CDR3 DNA sequence: TGTGCCAGCAGCTTTACCGTGACTAGCGGGGGGGCTAATGAGCAGTTCTTC.

This chain links TRBV6-6 with TRBJ2-7; D might be TRBD2 (6 bases). Germline V gene data show CDR1 as MNHNY and CDR2 as SVGAGI (reference sequence). The V end lost 7 bases, the J end lost 0 bases, and 19 bases lay between the germline ends. This CDR3 spans 16 amino acids. CDR3 nucleotide sequence: TGTGCCAGCACCCCGCACGGGACTTTACGCTCCTACGAGCAGTACTTC. Protein: CASTPHGTLRSYEQYF.

V and J are TRBV6-2 or TRBV6-3 and TRBJ2-2; TRBD2 matches 13 bases. The CDR3 is made up of 16 amino acids. Trimming cost V 6 bases and J 3 bases; bases outside gene matches: 4. Germline-derived CDR1 and CDR2 are MNHEY and SVGEGT. Here the CDR3 reads CASSRTSGRYTGELFF. The CDR3 coding sequence is TGTGCCAGCAGCAGGACTAGCGGGAGATACACCGGGGAGCTGTTTTTT.

The gene calls are TRBV6-1 and TRBJ2-2, with D unclear. The CDR3 loop spans 15 amino acids. The V gene lost 7 bases and the J gene lost 3 bases, with 15 bases spanning the gap. From germline, CDR1 is MNHNS and CDR2 SASEGT. The CDR3 region is CASINTGRDTGELFF. The CDR3 region has the DNA TGTGCCAGCATTAATACCGGCCGCGACACCGGGGAGCTGTTTTTT.

This clonotype was counted ten times or more. The gene calls are TRBV11-2 and TRBJ2-5, with TRBD2 identical over 12 bases. V trimming: 5 bases; J trimming: 5 bases; junction bases outside the gene matches: 9. The CDR3 has 16 amino acids. CDR1 is SGHAT and CDR2 is FQNNGV in the germline V gene. Here the CDR3 reads CASSPRTSGNDETQYF. The CDR3 bases are TGTGCCAGCAGCCCGAGGACTAGCGGGAATGACGAGACCCAGTACTTC.

This clonotype was recorded many times. The genes are TRBV6-1 and TRBJ1-5, with D unresolved. The germline CDR1 and CDR2 sequences are MNHNS and SASEGT. The CDR3 has 13 amino acids. V lost 1 base, J lost 10 bases, and 11 bases lay in between. CDR3 region: CASSEGGANPQHF. The CDR3 region has the DNA TGTGCCAGCAGTGAAGGGGGAGCTAACCCCCAGCATTTT.

This clonotype occurred once. A much larger clone lies one base from this, so it may be a read error. The chain links TRBV7-6 to TRBJ2-1; D not certain. The CDR3 covers 14 residues. V dropped 1 base and J dropped 10 bases, with 14 bases sitting between them. Germline V gene data show CDR1 as SGHVS and CDR2 as FNYEAQ. The CDR3 DNA follows: TGTGCCAGCAGCTTAGGTCCGACTCGATACGAGCAGTTCTTC. Its translation: CASSLGPTRYEQFF.

This clonotype occurred a few times. The chain uses TRBV10-1 and TRBJ2-1; no reliable D call. Germline V lookup: CDR1 WNHNN, CDR2 SYGVQD (reference sequence). The V and J ends lost 3 bases and 10 bases respectively, with 10 bases between them. The CDR3 is made up of 12 amino acids. In DNA form, the CDR3 reads TGCGCCAGCAGTGATCCGGATGTGGAGCAGTTCTTC. The encoded protein is CASSDPDVEQFF.

The chain carries TRBV6-6 and TRBJ2-1; D is perhaps TRBD1 (6 bases). Germline values: CDR1 MNHNY, CDR2 SVGAGI (reference sequence). CDR3 length equals 14 residues. V lost 5 bases, J lost 6 bases, and 14 bases lay in between. CDR3 residues: CASSVRTVSNEQFF. The DNA of the CDR3 is TGTGCCAGCAGTGTAAGGACAGTGAGCAATGAGCAGTTCTTC.

This clonotype was detected ten times or more. The genes are TRBV7-9 and TRBJ2-5; D is unclear. CDR3 size: 13 residues. Trimming took 2 bases from V and 11 from J, leaving 15 bases between them. CDR1 SEHNR and CDR2 FQNEAQ come from the germline V gene (reference sequence). CDR3 loop: CASSLFGNNEQYF. The CDR3 DNA reads as TGTGCCAGCAGCTTATTTGGGAACAATGAGCAGTACTTC.

This chain joins TRBV6-1 and TRBJ2-7; D unresolved. The V gene's germline CDR1 is MNHNS and CDR2 SASEGT. Trimming took off 2 bases at V and 0 bases at J, with 11 bases between the two ends. The CDR3 is made up of 15 amino acids. As DNA, the CDR3 is TGTGCCAGCAGTGAAACTTGGGGTAGCTCCTACGAGCAGTACTTC. Translated, it gives CASSETWGSSYEQYF.

The chain joins TRBV12-3 or TRBV12-4 to TRBJ1-2; tentative D call: TRBD1 (6 bases). Trimming stripped 3 bases from V and 3 bases from J, with 11 bases between. CDR3 length equals 14 residues. CDR3 region: CASSFGGADYGYTF. The CDR3 DNA follows: TGTGCCAGCAGTTTCGGGGGGGCGGACTATGGCTACACCTTC.

The table lists this clonotype with a few counts. The genes are TRBV6-6 and TRBJ2-5, with a weak D call TRBD1 (5 bases). The CDR3 loop spans 16 amino acids. CDR1 is MNHNY, CDR2 SVGAGI, per germline (reference sequence). Between the trimmed V and J ends, which lost 2 bases and 11 bases, there was a span of 24 bases. CDR3 protein: CASSYRQGGAYNEQYF. CDR3 in DNA: TGTGCCAGCAGTTACCGTCAGGGTGGAGCCTACAATGAGCAGTACTTC.

This clonotype was counted only a few times. The rearrangement uses TRBV7-2 and TRBJ2-1; 10 bases fit TRBD2. The CDR3 sequence is 16 residues long. Germline loops: CDR1 SGHTA, CDR2 FQGNSA. The V segment lost 0 bases and the J segment 7 bases; nucleotides outside the gene matches: 6. The CDR3 bases are TGTGCCAGCAGCTTAGCGCTTAGCGGGAGGTCAAATGAGCAGTTCTTC. Translating gives CASSLALSGRSNEQFF.

Only one count was recorded for this clonotype. The chain recombines TRBV12-3 or TRBV12-4 with TRBJ2-1; D gene ambiguous. The J call may be in error: the DNA end matches TRBJ2-7 better. The CDR3 is 12 amino acids. CDR3 in DNA: TGTGCCAGCAGTGCCAAAGTTTACGAGCAGTACTTC. It codes for CASSAKVYEQYF.